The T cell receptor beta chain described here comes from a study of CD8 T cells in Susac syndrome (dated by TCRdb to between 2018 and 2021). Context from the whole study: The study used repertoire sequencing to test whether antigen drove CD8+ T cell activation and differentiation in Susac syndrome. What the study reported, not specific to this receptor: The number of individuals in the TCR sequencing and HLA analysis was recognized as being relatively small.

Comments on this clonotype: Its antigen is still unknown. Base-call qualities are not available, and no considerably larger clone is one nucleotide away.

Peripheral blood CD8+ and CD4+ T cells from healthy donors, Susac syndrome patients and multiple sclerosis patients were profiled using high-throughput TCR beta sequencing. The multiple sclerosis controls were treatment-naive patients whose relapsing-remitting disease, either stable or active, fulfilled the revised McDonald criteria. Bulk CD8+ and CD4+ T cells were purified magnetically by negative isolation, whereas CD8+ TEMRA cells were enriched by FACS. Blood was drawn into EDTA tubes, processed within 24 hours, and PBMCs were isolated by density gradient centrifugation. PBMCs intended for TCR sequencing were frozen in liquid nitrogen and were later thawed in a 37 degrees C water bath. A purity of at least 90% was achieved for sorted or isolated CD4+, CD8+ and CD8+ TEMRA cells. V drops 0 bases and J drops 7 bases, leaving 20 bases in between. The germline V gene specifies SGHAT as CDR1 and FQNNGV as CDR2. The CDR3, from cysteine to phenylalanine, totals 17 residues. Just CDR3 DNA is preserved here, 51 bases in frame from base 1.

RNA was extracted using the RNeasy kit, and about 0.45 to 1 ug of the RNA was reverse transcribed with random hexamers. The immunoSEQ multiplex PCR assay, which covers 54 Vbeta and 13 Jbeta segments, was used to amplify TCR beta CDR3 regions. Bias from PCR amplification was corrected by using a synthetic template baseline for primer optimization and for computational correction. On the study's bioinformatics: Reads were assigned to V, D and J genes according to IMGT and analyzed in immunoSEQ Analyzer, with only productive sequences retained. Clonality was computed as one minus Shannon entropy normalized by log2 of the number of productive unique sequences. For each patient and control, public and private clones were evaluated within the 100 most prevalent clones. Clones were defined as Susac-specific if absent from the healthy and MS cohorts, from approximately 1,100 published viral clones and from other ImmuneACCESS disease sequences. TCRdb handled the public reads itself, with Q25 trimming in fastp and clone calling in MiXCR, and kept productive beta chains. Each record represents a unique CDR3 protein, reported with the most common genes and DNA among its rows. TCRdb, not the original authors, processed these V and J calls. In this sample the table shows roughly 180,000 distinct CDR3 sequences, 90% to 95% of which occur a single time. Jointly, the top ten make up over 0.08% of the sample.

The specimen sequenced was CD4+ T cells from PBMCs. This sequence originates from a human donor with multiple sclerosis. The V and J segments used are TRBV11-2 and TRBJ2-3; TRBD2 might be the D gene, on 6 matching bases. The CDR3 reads CASSLDQGGMDVHTQYF. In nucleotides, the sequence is TGTGCCAGCAGCTTAGATCAGGGCGGGATGGACGTCCATACGCAGTATTTT. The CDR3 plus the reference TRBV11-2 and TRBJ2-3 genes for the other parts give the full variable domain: EAGVAQSPRYKIIEKRQSVAFWCNPISGHATLYWYQQILGQGPKLLIQFQNNGVVDDSQLPKDRFSAERLKGVDSTLKIQPAKLEDSAVYLCASSLDQGGMDVHTQYFGPGTRLTVL.